A selection of T cell receptor beta chains follows, all from one sample in a study of blood T cells in healthy people across ages. Via MiXCR, TCRdb re-called the 5' RACE reads, giving one row per CDR3 protein. The sample lists almost 1 million distinct CDR3 sequences, roughly half seen once, with 20% to 25% in the top ten. Sequencing was carried out using blood. These receptors all stem from an older woman in good health. CDR3s include the opening cysteine and the closing phenylalanine or tryptophan. The D gene is left open where the match is weak. For some rows the clone size is stated as once, few or many, or as a class when expanded; others skip it.

d_gene,v_gene,abundance,j_gene,CDR3nt,CDR3aa
NA,TRBV6-2/TRBV6-3,NA,TRBJ2-3,TGTGCCAGCAGTTACAAGACAGATACGCAGTATTTT,CASSYKTDTQYF
NA,TRBV27,NA,TRBJ2-4,TGTGCCGGCAGACTATCGGGCCTAGCCAAAAACATTCAGTACTTC,CAGRLSGLAKNIQYF
TRBD2,TRBV14,few,TRBJ2-7,TGTGCCAGCAGCCAAGATCGATCGCTAGCGGGAGTGAGTGAGCAGTACTTC,CASSQDRSLAGVSEQYF
TRBD2,TRBV13,NA,TRBJ2-5,TGTGCCAGCAGCTTATTTCCGCGTTTGGGACTAAATATCCCCAATGAGCAGTACTTC,CASSLFPRLGLNIPNEQYF
NA,TRBV7-9,NA,TRBJ1-6,TGTGCCAGCAGCTTTGGCGGCGGGACACGTAATTCACCCCTCCACTTT,CASSFGGGTRNSPLHF
TRBD1,TRBV20-1,NA,TRBJ2-1,TGCAGTGCCAGGGATACAGGGGGAAGTAAAAATGAGCAGTTCTTC,CSARDTGGSKNEQFF
TRBD2,TRBV6-1,NA,TRBJ2-7,TGTGCCAGCCCTACGTACCGAACGAGCGGGGGGAGGGCTGACGAGCAGTACTTC,CASPTYRTSGGRADEQYF
TRBD2,TRBV7-3,NA,TRBJ2-7,TGTGCCAGCAGCTTGGGGGGGTCGGAGCACGAGCAGTACTTC,CASSLGGSEHEQYF
TRBD1,TRBV4-3,few,TRBJ2-7,TGCGCCAGCAGCCATGACGGGACAGGGTCGTACGAGCAGTACTTC,CASSHDGTGSYEQYF
NA,TRBV29-1,many,TRBJ2-7,TGCAGCGTGAGCTTAGCTCTAGAAGCCTACGAGCAGTACTTC,CSVSLALEAYEQYF
NA,TRBV30,NA,TRBJ1-2,TGTGCCTGGGGAAGGGGCAGCTATTATGGCTACACCTTC,CAWGRGSYYGYTF
NA,TRBV12-3/TRBV12-4,NA,TRBJ1-5,TGTGCCAGCAGCGGGGGGGAGCTCGTTGAACGATTTCAGCCCCAGCATTTT,CASSGGELVERFQPQHF
TRBD1,TRBV25-1,NA,TRBJ2-5,TGTGCCAGCAGTGAAAGATTGGGGACAGGGGACGAGACCCAGTACTTC,CASSERLGTGDETQYF
NA,TRBV5-1,once,TRBJ1-2,TGCGCCAGCAGCGTACAGACTAACTATGGCTACACCTTC,CASSVQTNYGYTF
NA,TRBV20-1,NA,TRBJ2-7,TGCAGTGCTAACCTTATTGCAGGGTCGGGCGAGCAGTACTTC,CSANLIAGSGEQYF
TRBD1,TRBV7-9,NA,TRBJ1-5,TGTGCCAGCAGCTTTGAGGCAGGGGGACAGCCCCAGCATTTT,CASSFEAGGQPQHF
TRBD1,TRBV11-3,NA,TRBJ1-1,TGTGCCAGCAGCTTGGGATACAGGGGCGCTGAAGCTTTCTTT,CASSLGYRGAEAFF
TRBD1,TRBV14,NA,TRBJ2-1,TGTGCCAGCAGCTGGCCGGGGACAGGAAAGAATGAGCAGTTCTTC,CASSWPGTGKNEQFF
TRBD1,TRBV5-6,once,TRBJ2-5,TGTGCCAGCAGCTTGGCGATAAGGGCGGACAGGGGAAAAGAGACCCAGTACTTC,CASSLAIRADRGKETQYF
TRBD2,TRBV27,NA,TRBJ2-7,TGTGCCAGCAGTTCCGGGACTAGCGGGAGTGGTGAGCAGTACTTC,CASSSGTSGSGEQYF
TRBD1,TRBV24-1,NA,TRBJ2-3,TGTGCCACCAGCGGGAGCCGGGACAGGGGATGGAACGCAGATACGCAGTATTTT,CATSGSRDRGWNADTQYF
TRBD2,TRBV12-3/TRBV12-4,few,TRBJ2-1,TGTGCCAGCAGTTTAGGACTAGCGGGAGTTGAGCAGTTCTTC,CASSLGLAGVEQFF
TRBD2,TRBV12-3/TRBV12-4,NA,TRBJ2-7,TGTGCCAGCAGTTCCCTCGGGCTAGCGGGGTCTCACGAGCAGTACTTC,CASSSLGLAGSHEQYF
TRBD2,TRBV20-1,NA,TRBJ2-3,TGCAGTGCCCCCGGGGGGAACGTGGATACGCAGTATTTT,CSAPGGNVDTQYF
TRBD2,TRBV9,NA,TRBJ2-5,TGTGCCAGCAGCACGATCGCGGGGGGAGAGACCCAGTACTTC,CASSTIAGGETQYF
NA,TRBV28,NA,TRBJ2-7,TGTGCCAGCATCTCCACCGGGCCCGTGGGCGAGCAGTACTTC,CASISTGPVGEQYF
TRBD2,TRBV6-2/TRBV6-3,few,TRBJ2-7,TGTGCCAGCAGAACTAGCGGGAGGAGGTTCTACGAGCAGTACTTC,CASRTSGRRFYEQYF
NA,TRBV9,NA,TRBJ2-2,TGTGCCAGCAGCGTCTCTGCGGGGGAGCTGTTTTTT,CASSVSAGELFF
TRBD2,TRBV6-2/TRBV6-3,NA,TRBJ2-1,TGTACCAGCAGTTACGGGAGGAACCGCGCCCCGTTCTTC,CTSSYGRNRAPFF
TRBD2,TRBV28,NA,TRBJ2-5,TGTGCCAGCACGCTAGCGGGGGTAGAGACCCAGTACTTC,CASTLAGVETQYF
NA,TRBV20-1,NA,TRBJ2-1,TGCAGTGCTAGAGGTACCAGGGGAACCTACGAGCAGTTCTTC,CSARGTRGTYEQFF
TRBD2,TRBV2,few,TRBJ2-3,TGTGCCAGCAGTGGGCGGGAGTTTAGCACAGATACGCAGTATTTT,CASSGREFSTDTQYF
NA,TRBV7-3,NA,TRBJ2-5,TGTGCCAGCAGCTCCCAGCTGGGTAATGAGCAGTACTTC,CASSSQLGNEQYF
NA,TRBV7-2,few,TRBJ1-6,TGTGCCAGCAGCTTAGGGTCGGGACGACCCCTCCACTTT,CASSLGSGRPLHF
TRBD2,TRBV6-2/TRBV6-3,NA,TRBJ2-1,TGTGCCAGCAGATTAGCGGGAGGTAACTACAATGAGCAGTTCTTC,CASRLAGGNYNEQFF
NA,TRBV4-1,few,TRBJ2-3,TGCGCCAGCAGCCAAGAGGGGCTCCTAGATACGCAGTATTTT,CASSQEGLLDTQYF
NA,TRBV11-2,NA,TRBJ2-1,TGTGCCAGCAGCTTAGCTACAGGTGCGGGTATTGAGCAGTTCTTC,CASSLATGAGIEQFF
TRBD1,TRBV29-1,NA,TRBJ2-1,TGCAGCGTCCAGGGGGCCAATGAGCAGTTCTTC,CSVQGANEQFF
NA,TRBV14,few,TRBJ2-5,TGTGCCAGCAGCCAACTATCAGGGGCGAAAGAGACCCAGTACTTC,CASSQLSGAKETQYF
TRBD1,TRBV4-1,NA,TRBJ2-7,TGCGCCAGCAGCCAGGGACAGGGGGTCGACGAGCAGTACTTC,CASSQGQGVDEQYF
TRBD2,TRBV24-1,NA,TRBJ2-7,TGTGCCACCAGTGATTCCCGAGCGGGGTGGGACTACGAGCAGTACTTC,CATSDSRAGWDYEQYF
NA,TRBV7-2,few,TRBJ1-5,TGTGCCAGCAGCTCGCCGCCCTCCAGGGGCCAACGCAATCAGCCCCAGCATTTT,CASSSPPSRGQRNQPQHF
NA,TRBV20-1,NA,TRBJ1-4,TGCAGTGCTAGAGACAGGATCTCATTTAAACTGTTTTTT,CSARDRISFKLFF
NA,TRBV28,NA,TRBJ2-7,TGTGCCAGCGCTAGCGGACAGGTGTACGAGCAGTACTTC,CASASGQVYEQYF